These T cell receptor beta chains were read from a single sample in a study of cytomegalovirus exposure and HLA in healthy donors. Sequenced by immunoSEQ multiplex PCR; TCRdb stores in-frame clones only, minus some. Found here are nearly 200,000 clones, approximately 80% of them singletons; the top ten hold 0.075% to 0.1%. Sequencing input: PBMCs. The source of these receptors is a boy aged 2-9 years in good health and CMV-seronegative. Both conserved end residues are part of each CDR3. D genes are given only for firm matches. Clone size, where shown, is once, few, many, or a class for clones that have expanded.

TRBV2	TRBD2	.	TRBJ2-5	TGTGCCAGGGGGGGACTAGGTGGTCCCCAAGAGACCCAGTACTTC	CARGGLGGPQETQYF
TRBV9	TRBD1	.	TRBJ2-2	TGTGCCAGCAGCGCGACAGGGACCACCGGGGAGCTGTTTTTT	CASSATGTTGELFF
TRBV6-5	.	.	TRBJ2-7	TGTGCCAGCAGTTACAACGGTTACGAGCAGTACTTC	CASSYNGYEQYF
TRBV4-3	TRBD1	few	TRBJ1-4	TGCGCCAGCAGCCGAGAGGGACAGACTAATGAAAAACTGTTTTTT	CASSREGQTNEKLFF
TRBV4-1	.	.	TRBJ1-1	TGCGCCAGCAGCCAAGCCTCCGGGATCCAGAGAGCTTTCTTT	CASSQASGIQRAFF
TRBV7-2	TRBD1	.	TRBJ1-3	TGTGCCAGCAGCTTAGCGGGACAGGGGAACACCATATATTTT	CASSLAGQGNTIYF
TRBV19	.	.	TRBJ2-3	TGTGCCAGTAGGGAGGGGACAGTTCCCGGCACAGATACGCAGTATTTT	CASREGTVPGTDTQYF
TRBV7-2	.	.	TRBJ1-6	TGTGCCAGCAGCTCCCCCCGACAGGCCTATAATTCACCCCTCCACTTT	CASSSPRQAYNSPLHF
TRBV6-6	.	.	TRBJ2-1	TGTGCCAGCAGTTATCAGGGGAAAGGCTCCTACAATGAGCAGTTCTTC	CASSYQGKGSYNEQFF
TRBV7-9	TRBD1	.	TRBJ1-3	TGTGCCAGCAGCTCCCGACAGGGGACAAACACCATATATTTT	CASSSRQGTNTIYF
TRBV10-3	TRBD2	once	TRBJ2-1	TGTGCCATCAGTGGTAGGGCTAGCGGTTTGAGCTCCTACAATGAGCAGTTCTTC	CAISGRASGLSSYNEQFF
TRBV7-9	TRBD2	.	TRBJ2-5	TGTGCCAGCAGCTCTAGTCGGCTAGCGGGGACGCAAGAGACCCAGTACTTC	CASSSSRLAGTQETQYF
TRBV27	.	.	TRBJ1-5	TGTGCCAGCAGTTTTGGGCGGGAACCTCAGCCCCAGCATTTT	CASSFGREPQPQHF
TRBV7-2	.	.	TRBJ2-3	TGTGCCAGCCTTTTGTGGGGGGGCCCCGGCACAGATACGCAGTATTTT	CASLLWGGPGTDTQYF
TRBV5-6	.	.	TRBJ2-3	TGTGCCAGCAGCTTGGATGGGACTTTCACAGATACGCAGTATTTT	CASSLDGTFTDTQYF
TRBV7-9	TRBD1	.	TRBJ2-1	TGTGCCAGCAGCTTAGGTTTGCGACAGGGTTATAACAATGAGCAGTTCTTC	CASSLGLRQGYNNEQFF
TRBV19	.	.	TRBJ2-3	TGTGCCAGTAGTTCATCCCTACGCACAGATACGCAGTATTTT	CASSSSLRTDTQYF
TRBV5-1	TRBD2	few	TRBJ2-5	TGCGCCAGCAGCGTAGGACTAGCCGGGGGACTAGAGACCCAGTACTTC	CASSVGLAGGLETQYF
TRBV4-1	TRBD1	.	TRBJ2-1	TGCGCCAGCAGCCAAGATCCCCAGGGGGCAATTCGAGTGGGGCAGTTCTTC	CASSQDPQGAIRVGQFF
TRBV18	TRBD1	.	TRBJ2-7	TGTGCCAGCTCACTAGCCGGGACAGGAACCTACGAGCAGTACTTC	CASSLAGTGTYEQYF
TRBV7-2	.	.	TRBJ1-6	TGTGCCAGCAGCCAATCGAGACAACCTAATTCACCCCTCCACTTT	CASSQSRQPNSPLHF
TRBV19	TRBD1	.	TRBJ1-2	TGTGCCAGTAGTATAGGAACAGGGGGCGTCTACACCTTC	CASSIGTGGVYTF
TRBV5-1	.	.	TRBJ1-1	TGCGCCAGCAGCTTACGGGGGGAGCCGTCGATGGCGCCTTTCTTT	CASSLRGEPSMAPFF
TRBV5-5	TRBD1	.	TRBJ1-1	TGTGCCAGCAGCATGGACAGGGGGGTCTACACTGAAGCTTTCTTT	CASSMDRGVYTEAFF
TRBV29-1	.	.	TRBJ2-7	TGCAGCGTTGAAAAACTAGCAGCCGGGGAGCAGTACTTC	CSVEKLAAGEQYF
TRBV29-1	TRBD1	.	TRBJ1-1	TGCAGCGTTGACGTAATTACAGGGGGCTGGGGTGAAGCTTTCTTT	CSVDVITGGWGEAFF
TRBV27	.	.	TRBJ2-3	TGTGCCAGCAGTGAGGAGGGGGCAGGCATGGCAGATACGCAGTATTTT	CASSEEGAGMADTQYF
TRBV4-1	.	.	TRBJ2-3	TGCGCCAGCACCTCAACAAGAGCAGCTACGACCTCGGGGGCAGATACGCAGTATTTT	CASTSTRAATTSGADTQYF
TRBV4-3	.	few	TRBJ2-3	TGCGCCAGCAGCCGGAGCAGCACAGATACGCAGTATTTT	CASSRSSTDTQYF
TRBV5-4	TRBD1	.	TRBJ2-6	TGTGCCAGCGGGTGGACAGGATGGACCTCTGGGGCCAACGTCCTGACTTTC	CASGWTGWTSGANVLTF
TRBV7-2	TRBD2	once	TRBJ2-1	TGTGCCAGCAGCTTAGGGGTAGCGGGGGGGCGAAATGAGCAGTTCTTC	CASSLGVAGGRNEQFF
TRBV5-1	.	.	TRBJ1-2	TGCGCCAGCAGCTTGGCAGGGTATCAGGGCTACACCTTC	CASSLAGYQGYTF
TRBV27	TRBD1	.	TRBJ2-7	TGTGCCAGCAGTTCGGACAGGGTCTACGAGCAGTACTTC	CASSSDRVYEQYF
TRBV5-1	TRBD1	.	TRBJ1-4	TGCGCCAGCAGCGGACAGGGGCCTAATGAAAAACTGTTTTTT	CASSGQGPNEKLFF
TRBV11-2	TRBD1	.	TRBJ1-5	TGTGCCAGCAGCTCGGGACAGGGGCGCAATCAGCCCCAGCATTTT	CASSSGQGRNQPQHF
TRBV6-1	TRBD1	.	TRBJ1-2	TGTGCCAGCAGTGATAGACAGGGGGCCTCAAACTACCATGGCTACACCTTC	CASSDRQGASNYHGYTF
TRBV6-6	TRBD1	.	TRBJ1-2	TGTGCCATCACAGGGGATAATGGCTACACCTTC	CAITGDNGYTF
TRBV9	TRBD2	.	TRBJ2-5	TGTGCCAGCAGCGTAGATGCCGGGCGGGGGGGCGGGGAGACCCAGTACTTC	CASSVDAGRGGGETQYF
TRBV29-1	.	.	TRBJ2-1	TGCAGCGTTGCGGGGAGCTCCTACAATGAGCAGTTCTTC	CSVAGSSYNEQFF
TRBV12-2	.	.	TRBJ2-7	TGTGCAAGTCGCTACGGGTGGTGGACCTACGAGCAGTACTTC	CASRYGWWTYEQYF
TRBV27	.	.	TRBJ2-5	TGTGCCAGCAGTTCCCGACGGGAAGAGACCCAGTACTTC	CASSSRREETQYF
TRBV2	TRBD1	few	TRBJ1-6	TGTGCCAGCAGTCCTTCCCCCACAGGGGGCCAATTCTATAATTCACCCCTCCACTTT	CASSPSPTGGQFYNSPLHF
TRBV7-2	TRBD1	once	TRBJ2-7	TGTGCCAGCAGCTTAAGTGGACAGGGGGCCTACGAGCAGTACTTC	CASSLSGQGAYEQYF
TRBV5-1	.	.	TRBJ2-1	TGCGCCAGCAGCCCCCGACCCACGGGGATCGACAATGAGCAGTTCTTC	CASSPRPTGIDNEQFF
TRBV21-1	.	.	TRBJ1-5	TGTGGAGGGAGGGGAAATAGCAATCAGCCCCAGCATTTT	CGGRGNSNQPQHF
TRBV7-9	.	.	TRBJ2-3	TGTGCCAGCAGCTTGAGAGGGTCAGATACGCAGTATTTT	CASSLRGSDTQYF
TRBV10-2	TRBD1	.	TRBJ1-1	TGCGCCAGCAGTGATGGTGGGACAGTGAGAATGAACACTGAAGCTTTCTTT	CASSDGGTVRMNTEAFF